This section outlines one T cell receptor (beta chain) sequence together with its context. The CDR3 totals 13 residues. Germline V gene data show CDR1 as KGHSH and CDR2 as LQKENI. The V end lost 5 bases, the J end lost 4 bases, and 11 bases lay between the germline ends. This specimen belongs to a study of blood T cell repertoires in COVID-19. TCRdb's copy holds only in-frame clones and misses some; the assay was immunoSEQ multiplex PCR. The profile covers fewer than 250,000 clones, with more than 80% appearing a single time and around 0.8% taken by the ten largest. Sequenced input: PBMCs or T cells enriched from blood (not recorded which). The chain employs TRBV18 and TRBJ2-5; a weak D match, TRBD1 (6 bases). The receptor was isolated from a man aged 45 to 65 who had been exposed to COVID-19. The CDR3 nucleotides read TGTGCCAGCTCATCGGACAGTCCAGAGACCCAGTACTTC. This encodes CASSSDSPETQYF.